There are many counts of the clone carrying this T cell receptor beta chain. Its antigen is not identified. The sample originates from a study of CD8 T cells in ankylosing spondylitis. Points from the study as a whole: Past research had described some motif variants in reactive arthritis synovial fluid and blood. Disease-linked clones reportedly concentrated significantly in matched ankylosing spondylitis synovial fluid. CD8+ disease-linked clones were present at relatively low frequencies in blood. What appeared characteristic of ankylosing spondylitis blood was a TCR beta motif of about eight highly homologous variants.

Quantitative 5'-RACE with molecular barcodes was used to make the TCR beta libraries. From the 5' RACE reads, TCRdb called clonotypes with MiXCR, one entry per CDR3 protein. Of about 510,000 distinct CDR3 sequences in the sample, 5.3% are singletons; the top ten hold around 3.5%. This CDR3 comprises 13 residues. Germline lookup yields CDR1 DFQATT and CDR2 SNEGSKA (reference sequence). V lost 1 base and J lost 2, with 8 bases in between. Material: blood, either unsorted or a sorted T cell fraction (not recorded which). The chain has TRBV20-1 and TRBJ2-5; D perhaps matches TRBD1 (6 bases). The clonotype comes from a male donor with ankylosing spondylitis. Written as DNA, the CDR3 is TGCAGTGCTAGAGGGACAGCTCAAGAGACCCAGTACTTC. This encodes CSARGTAQETQYF.